This T cell receptor beta chain was recorded in a study of post-analysis software for immune sequencing data. Study results and caveats: Controls showed significantly higher normalized Chao1 diversity than did multiple sclerosis patients. F-measure co-clustering was strong for batch-matched samples. In patients, a few TRBV segments were more frequent than in controls, with TRBV5-6, TRBV5-1 and TRBV20-1 among them.

Unique molecular identifiers had been added to the TCR beta cDNA libraries. A population of about 0.85 to 11 million T cells gave rise to about half a million cDNA molecules. TCRdb ran MiXCR on the PCR reads and lists one entry per CDR3 protein. The sample carries about 560,000 distinct CDR3 sequences, roughly 40% recorded once. Comments on this clonotype: The antigen is unknown.

The ends were cut back, 6 bases at V and 8 bases at J, with 13 bases in the middle. There are 13 residues in the CDR3. Source material: blood. The sequence came from a girl under 18 with multiple sclerosis. This chain connects TRBV12-3 or TRBV12-4 to TRBJ1-4; D is unclear. The CDR3 loop reads CASSLIVKEKLFF. In DNA form, the CDR3 reads TGTGCCAGCAGCCTAATAGTGAAGGAAAAACTGTTTTTT.